A single sample is the source of the 24 T cell receptor beta chains below, sequenced in a study of T cell clones after liver transplantation. Produced via immunoSEQ multiplex PCR; TCRdb's table is partial and in-frame only. In the table there are roughly 97,000 clones, 75% to 85% of which are singletons. The sequencing used CD4+ T cells from blood, collected before liver transplant. The receptors stem from a human donor who received a liver transplant.

This clone was recorded once. The V gene is TRBV11-2, the J gene TRBJ1-1; the D is unclear. CDR1 SGHAT and CDR2 FQNNGV come from the germline V gene. V lost 3 bases to trimming and J lost 0 bases, with 11 bases between them. The CDR3 has 15 amino acids. The CDR3 sequence: CASSFARALNTEAFF. CDR3 coding DNA: TGTGCCAGCAGCTTTGCTCGGGCGTTGAACACTGAAGCTTTCTTT.

The count of this clone is one. This chain links TRBV28 with TRBJ1-2; the D gene is possibly TRBD1 (5 bases). The CDR3 extends over 14 amino acids. Germline values: CDR1 MDHEN, CDR2 SYDVKM. The V end lost 1 base, the J end lost 8 bases, and 14 bases lay between the germline ends. The DNA of the CDR3 is TGTGCCAGCAGTTTATCGGGGGGAGGTGGAGGCTACACCTTC. The encoded protein is CASSLSGGGGGYTF.

This clone was observed a single time. The chain uses TRBV7-2 and TRBJ2-2, with TRBD2 identical over 12 bases. The CDR3 is 14 residues long. V was clipped by 6 bases and J by 14 bases; unmatched bases: 10. CDR1 and CDR2 from the germline V gene are SGHTA and FQGNSA. The CDR3 DNA is TGTGCCAGCAGTTTGGGACTAGCGGGCCGGTACCTGTTTTTT. It encodes CASSLGLAGRYLFF. Combining the CDR3 with reference TRBV7-2 and TRBJ2-2 gives the whole variable domain GAGVSQSPSNKVTEKGKDVELRCDPISGHTALYWYRQSLGQGLEFLIYFQGNSAPDKSGLPSDRFSAERTGGSVSTLTIQRTQQEDSAVYLCASSLGLAGRYLFFGEGSRLTVL.

The chain carries TRBV7-9 and TRBJ2-7, with D tentatively TRBD1 (5 bases). The V end lost 2 bases, the J end lost 6 bases, and 11 bases lay between the germline ends. The CDR3 has 13 amino acids. Looked up from germline, CDR1 is SEHNR and CDR2 is FQNEAQ (reference sequence). The CDR3 spells CASSLNRYGEQYF. The CDR3 region has the DNA TGTGCCAGCAGCTTAAACAGGTATGGCGAGCAGTACTTC.

The chain is built from TRBV5-5 and TRBJ2-3; 13 nucleotides align to TRBD2. Germline CDR1 is SGHKS and CDR2 is YYEKEE (reference sequence). The CDR3 totals 16 residues. The junction had 4 bases not matched to a gene; V was cut back by 4 bases and J by 2 bases. Here the CDR3 DNA reads TGTGCCAGCAGCAGGGGACTAGCGGGGTCCACAGATACGCAGTATTTT. It codes for CASSRGLAGSTDTQYF.

V gene TRBV19 combines with J gene TRBJ2-1, with D perhaps TRBD1 (5 bases). This CDR3 comprises 14 residues. Trimming shortened V by 6 bases and J by 9 bases, and 18 bases separated the two germline ends. Germline CDR1 LNHDA, CDR2 SQIVND (reference sequence). The CDR3 DNA reads as TGTGCCAGTAGGACCCAGGGTGGGCGTCGTGAGCAGTTCTTC. It specifies CASRTQGGRREQFF.

The chain recombines TRBV5-6 with TRBJ1-5; D is unresolved. Germline V lookup: CDR1 SGHDT, CDR2 YYEEEE. This CDR3 is 15 amino acids long. Trimming took off 0 bases at V and 5 bases at J, with 12 bases between the two ends. Here the CDR3 reads CASSLAGRPDQPQHF. The CDR3 bases are TGTGCCAGCAGCTTGGCCGGACGACCGGATCAGCCCCAGCATTTT.

The V call is TRBV28, the J call TRBJ2-7; 10 bases line up with TRBD1. Germline lookup yields CDR1 MDHEN and CDR2 SYDVKM. Losses at the gene ends were 8 bases for V and 5 bases for J; bases not matched to a gene: 9. The CDR3 extends over 14 amino acids. The CDR3 DNA reads TGTGCCAGCGGGTTCTTGGACAGGGGGAACGAGCAGTACTTC. This translates into CASGFLDRGNEQYF.

The J gene is TRBJ2-3, the V gene TRBV6-1; TRBD1 matches 7 bases. CDR1 is MNHNS, CDR2 SASEGT, per germline. Trimming at V came to 6 bases and at J to 5 bases, leaving 11 bases not matched to a gene. The CDR3 has 15 residues. The CDR3 reads CASSATLGGEDTQYF. CDR3 sequence (DNA): TGTGCCAGCAGCGCAACACTAGGGGGCGAAGATACGCAGTATTTT.

This clone has a single count. J is TRBJ2-2 and V is TRBV25-1; tentatively, D is TRBD1 (6 bases). The V and J ends lost 7 bases and 7 bases respectively, with 22 bases between them. Germline V CDR1 and CDR2: MGHDK, SYGVNS. CDR3 length equals 16 residues. This CDR3 reads CASKRTGTSLSGELFF. The CDR3 DNA reads TGTGCCAGCAAGCGAACCGGGACATCACTTAGCGGGGAGCTGTTTTTT.

The V gene is TRBV29-1, the J gene TRBJ1-1; 8 nucleotides agree with TRBD1. Germline loops: CDR1 SQVTM, CDR2 ANQGSEA. J lost 1 base, V lost 8 bases, and 3 bases had no gene match. This CDR3 comprises 12 residues. The CDR3, as DNA: TGCAGCTTCGACAGGGGGAACACTGAAGCTTTCTTT. This encodes CSFDRGNTEAFF. Full variable domain (missing parts from reference TRBV29-1 and TRBJ1-1): SAVISQKPSRDICQRGTSLTIQCQVDSQVTMMFWYRQQPGQSLTLIATANQGSEATYESGFVIDKFPISRPNLTFSTLTVSNMSPEDSSIYLCSFDRGNTEAFFGQGTRLTVV.

This clone has a single count. V usage is TRBV6-5 and J usage is TRBJ1-5; D is unresolved. CDR1 is MNHEY and CDR2 is SVGAGI in the germline V gene. The CDR3 extends over 13 amino acids. V shed 3 bases and J shed 4 bases, with 7 bases lying between them. This chain's CDR3 is CASSYGWNQPQHF. CDR3 nucleotide sequence: TGTGCCAGCAGTTATGGATGGAATCAGCCCCAGCATTTT.

The V and J genes are TRBV7-3 and TRBJ2-7; 8 nucleotides match TRBD1. V dropped 0 bases and J dropped 4; count of bases not matched to a gene: 8. The CDR3 totals 16 residues. The germline V gene has CDR1 SGHTA and CDR2 FQGTGA. CDR3 amino acids: CASSLTGAGGSYEQYF. Written as DNA, the CDR3 is TGTGCCAGCAGCTTAACGGGTGCAGGGGGCAGTTACGAGCAGTACTTC.

The chain joins TRBV14 to TRBJ2-7; D uncertain. Germline CDR1 and CDR2: SGHDN and FVKESK. The V end lost 4 bases, the J end lost 0 bases, and 10 bases lay between the germline ends. CDR3 length: 14 amino acids. CDR3: CASSPTWASYEQYF. CDR3 DNA: TGTGCCAGCAGCCCAACCTGGGCCTCCTACGAGCAGTACTTC.

The chain is built from TRBV27 and TRBJ1-2, with D possibly matching TRBD1 (6 bases). The germline V gene encodes CDR1 MNHEY and CDR2 SMNVEV (reference sequence). This CDR3 comprises 15 residues. Trimming took off 5 bases at V and 2 bases at J, with 15 bases between the two ends. The CDR3 nucleotides read TGTGCCAGCAGTCCGAACCCCACAGGGAACTATGGCTACACCTTC. Amino acids: CASSPNPTGNYGYTF.

The chain couples TRBV4-1 to TRBJ1-5, with a weak D call TRBD1 (5 bases). Per germline, CDR1 MGHRA and CDR2 YSYEKL. Trimming took off 1 base at V and 10 bases at J, with 26 bases between the two ends. This CDR3 has 18 amino acids. As DNA, the CDR3 is TGCGCCAGCAGCCAAGCCCATCTTGTGGGTCGCGGGGACGGACCCCAGCATTTT. This translates into CASSQAHLVGRGDGPQHF.

This chain uses TRBV29-1 with TRBJ2-1, with TRBD1 matching over 8 bases. The CDR3 is 13 amino acids. The V gene end was trimmed by 7 bases and the J gene end by 7 bases; junction bases not matched to a gene: 9. Germline CDR1 is SQVTM and CDR2 is ANQGSEA. The CDR3 here is CSDLGTGQNEQFF. As DNA, the CDR3 is TGCAGCGACCTCGGGACAGGCCAGAATGAGCAGTTCTTC.

The rearrangement joins TRBV4-1 to TRBJ2-3; D is ambiguous. The V end lost 1 base, the J end lost 6 bases, and 5 bases lay between the germline ends. The V gene's germline CDR1 is MGHRA and CDR2 YSYEKL. This CDR3 spans 12 amino acids. The DNA of the CDR3 is TGCGCCAGCAGCCAAGTAATGGATACGCAGTATTTT. As protein: CASSQVMDTQYF.

DNA for the CDR3: TGTGCCAGCAGTTTATTAGCAGGCCCGAAAGCTTTCTTT. Translation: CASSLLAGPKAFF. J is TRBJ1-1 and V is TRBV27; D is ambiguous. This CDR3 has 13 residues. Germline V lookup: CDR1 MNHEY, CDR2 SMNVEV (reference sequence). Trimming removed 1 base from V and 9 bases from J, with 12 bases in between.

This chain uses TRBV10-3 with TRBJ2-7; TRBD1 is a possible D gene (6 bases). The V end was cut by 8 bases, the J end by 5 bases, with 16 bases between. Per germline, CDR1 ENHRY and CDR2 SYGVKD. The CDR3 has 13 amino acids. CDR3 residues: CAIGKGQFDEQYF. The CDR3 DNA is TGTGCCATCGGTAAAGGACAGTTTGACGAGCAGTACTTC.

V is TRBV6-6 and J is TRBJ1-1; possible D gene TRBD1, 5 bases. Germline CDR1 reads MNHNY; CDR2 reads SVGAGI (reference sequence). V was shortened by 7 bases and J by 1 base, with 13 bases between the two germline ends. The CDR3 totals 14 residues. Here the CDR3 reads CASTNPGGNTEAFF. The CDR3 coding sequence is TGTGCCAGCACCAACCCCGGGGGGAACACTGAAGCTTTCTTT.

The chain carries TRBV6-1 and TRBJ1-6, with D possibly matching TRBD1 (6 bases). Trimming removed 7 bases from V and 6 bases from J, with 16 bases in between. This CDR3 has 15 amino acids. The germline gives CDR1 MNHNS, CDR2 SASEGT. This CDR3 reads CASIGTPTGNSPLHF. The CDR3 DNA is TGTGCCAGCATCGGGACACCTACGGGTAATTCACCCCTCCACTTT.

This sequence joins TRBV21-1 and TRBJ2-5; the D segment call TRBD1 is taken from the table without a DNA check. TRBV21-1 is shown as a pseudogene. This CDR3 comprises 16 residues. The CDR3 region is CASTAGQGRSWETQYF. As DNA, the CDR3 is TGTGCCAGCACAGCGGGACAGGGTAGAAGCTGGGAGACCCAGTACTTC.

This chain uses TRBV18 with TRBJ2-3; D is undetermined. This CDR3 contains 12 residues. Trimming cost V 2 bases and J 5 bases, with 5 bases left between them. Germline V gene sequence: CDR1 KGHSH, CDR2 LQKENI. CDR3 sequence (DNA): TGTGCCAGCTCACCAGGCGAAGATACGCAGTATTTT. This codes for CASSPGEDTQYF.